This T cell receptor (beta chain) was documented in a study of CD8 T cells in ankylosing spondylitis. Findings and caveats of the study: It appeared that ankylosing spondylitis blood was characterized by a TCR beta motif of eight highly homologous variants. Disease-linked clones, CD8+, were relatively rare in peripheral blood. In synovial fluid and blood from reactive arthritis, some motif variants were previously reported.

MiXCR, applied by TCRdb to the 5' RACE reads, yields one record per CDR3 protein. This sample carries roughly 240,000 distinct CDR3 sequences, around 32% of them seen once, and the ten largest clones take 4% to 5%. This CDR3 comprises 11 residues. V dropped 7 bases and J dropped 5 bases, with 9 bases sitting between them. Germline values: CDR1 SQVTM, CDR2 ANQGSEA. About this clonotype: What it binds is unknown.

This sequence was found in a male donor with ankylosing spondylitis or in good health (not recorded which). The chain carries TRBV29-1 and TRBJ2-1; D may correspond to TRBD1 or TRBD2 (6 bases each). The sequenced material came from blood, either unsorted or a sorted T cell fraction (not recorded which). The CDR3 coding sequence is TGCAGCGCGGAGGGGGACAATGAGCAGTTCTTC. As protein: CSAEGDNEQFF.